A selection of T cell receptor beta chains follows, all from one sample in a study of shared clonotypes between healthy human individuals. The data were produced by immunoSEQ multiplex PCR, yet TCRdb's version contains in-frame clones alone and is incomplete. The sample includes some 1 million clones, roughly 80% of them seen just once. Sequencing input: memory CD4+ T cells sorted from blood. The receptors were gathered from a man younger than 30 in good health. Both conserved end residues are part of each CDR3. D genes are given only for firm matches.

V gene,J gene,D gene,CDR3 protein
TRBV7-2,TRBJ1-3,NA,CASSLVWGGAGNTIYF
TRBV12-5,TRBJ2-7,TRBD2,CASGSLSGSWSYEQYF
TRBV11-3,TRBJ2-1,NA,CASSLADSFNEQFF
TRBV11-2,TRBJ2-7,TRBD2,CASSLAPSGAQGEQYF
TRBV30,TRBJ2-2,TRBD2,CAWSLLSGIGTGELFF
TRBV30,TRBJ1-6,NA,CAWSSSRGFLNSPLHF
TRBV2,TRBJ1-1,TRBD1,CASRTGEAGEAFF
TRBV18,TRBJ2-2,NA,CASSPWQANTGELFF
TRBV7-6,TRBJ2-1,NA,CASSLVGEAEQFF
TRBV4-2,TRBJ1-6,NA,CASSPQNLGIGSYNSPLHF
TRBV5-1,TRBJ2-2,TRBD2,CASRGLAGTGELFF
TRBV28,TRBJ2-7,TRBD2,CASQLAGDTYEQYF
TRBV2,TRBJ2-6,NA,CASRPQASGANVLTF
TRBV10-3,TRBJ1-5,NA,CAISEGVGKNQPQHF
TRBV4-1,TRBJ2-7,TRBD1,CASSRTTGSFYEQYF
TRBV4-2,TRBJ2-1,NA,CASSHFIGQTEQFF
TRBV19,TRBJ1-1,NA,CASSNGAARAAFF
TRBV5-6,TRBJ2-1,TRBD1,CASSLGQGYEQFF
TRBV7-9,TRBJ2-3,NA,CASSLRVDTQYF
TRBV4-3,TRBJ2-7,TRBD2,CASSPSVAGGTYEQYF
TRBV28,TRBJ2-2,NA,CASTSGGYTGELFF
TRBV6-4,TRBJ2-3,NA,CASSDRGASTDTQYF
TRBV30,TRBJ2-3,NA,CAWSVIPDTQYF
TRBV30,TRBJ2-2,NA,CAWSRGTSNTGELFF
TRBV7-2,TRBJ2-7,NA,CASSETPYEQYF
TRBV7-2,TRBJ1-2,NA,CASSLDTGSMSGYTF
TRBV5-1,TRBJ2-5,TRBD2,CASSNPSGGGETQYF
TRBV5-1,TRBJ1-4,NA,CASRRADSEKLFF
TRBV5-5,TRBJ2-5,NA,CASSLAVGDWETQYF
TRBV6-1,TRBJ1-2,TRBD1,CASSEPRQGAGGYTF
TRBV5-1,TRBJ2-1,NA,CASSFGASGVDEQFF
TRBV2,TRBJ2-7,TRBD2,CASSAERTSGTEQYF
TRBV5-4,TRBJ1-2,TRBD1,CASSPDRNYGYTF
TRBV14,TRBJ2-7,TRBD2,CASSHLLAGGFYEQYF
TRBV28,TRBJ1-2,TRBD1,CASSADRAPLYGYTF
TRBV30,TRBJ1-1,TRBD1,CAWSVTGAEAFF
TRBV30,TRBJ2-1,NA,CAWNLNNEQFF
TRBV5-5,TRBJ2-6,NA,CASRHDSSGANVLTF
TRBV29-1,TRBJ1-4,NA,CSVSFTRGTTNEKLFF
TRBV2,TRBJ1-5,TRBD1,CASSERALRDRGQPQHF
TRBV7-3,TRBJ2-5,NA,CASSEFQVGVEETQYF
TRBV27,TRBJ2-3,NA,CASSPSGRRSGTDTQYF
TRBV7-9,TRBJ2-1,NA,CASSPHSWNYNEQFF
TRBV30,TRBJ2-3,NA,CAWSFAGTDTQYF
TRBV5-1,TRBJ2-5,NA,CASSSTGFGETQYF
TRBV5-1,TRBJ2-2,NA,CASSLEEPTGELFF
TRBV28,TRBJ2-1,TRBD2,CASSLSGRVYEQFF
TRBV14,TRBJ2-1,TRBD2,CASSQDLAGVFYNEQFF
TRBV5-6,TRBJ2-1,NA,CASSYGTQRSRPFF
TRBV6-6,TRBJ1-5,NA,CASSYLVESQHF
TRBV7-8,TRBJ2-7,TRBD2,CASSGLAYEQYF
TRBV29-1,TRBJ2-7,TRBD1,CSVLRQGAVEQYF